The rows below give T cell receptor beta chains drawn from one sample of a study of blood T cell repertoires in COVID-19. Sequencing was performed with immunoSEQ multiplex PCR; in TCRdb, only in-frame clones are kept and a portion is missing. The sample contains about 480,000 clones, 89% of which appear only once. Sequenced input: peripheral blood. These receptors were taken from a man aged 18-30 years with COVID-19, enrolled during active disease. The CDR3 runs from the conserved cysteine through the conserved F or W. D genes are given only for firm matches. Clone size is stated in some rows and not others, as once, few, many or a class when expanded.

>TRBD2|-|TRBJ2-1|TRBV15
TGTGCCACCAGCGAAAGGACTAGCGGGAGGGATGAGCAGTTCTTC
CATSERTSGRDEQFF
>TRBD1|-|TRBJ2-7|TRBV9
TGTGCCAGCAGCCAAGGGACAGGGGGACGCGAGCAGTACTTC
CASSQGTGGREQYF
>TRBD1|-|TRBJ2-2|TRBV10-3
TGTGCCATCAGTGAAAGTACAGGGGCGGACACCGGGGAGCTGTTTTTT
CAISESTGADTGELFF
>TRBD1|-|TRBJ1-1|TRBV2
TGTGCCACAAAAGGACAGGAGAACACTGAAGCTTTCTTT
CATKGQENTEAFF
>-|-|TRBJ2-2|TRBV5-4
TGTGCCAGCAGCTTGGGCGGGAAGGCATCGGAGCTGTTTTTT
CASSLGGKASELFF
>TRBD1|-|TRBJ1-1|TRBV19
TGTGCCAGTAGTATCCGGACAGGGAACACTGAAGCTTTCTTT
CASSIRTGNTEAFF
>-|-|TRBJ1-5|TRBV6-1
TGTGCCAGCAGTGAACGGGAGGGTCAGCCCCAGCATTTT
CASSEREGQPQHF
>-|-|TRBJ2-5|TRBV21-1
TGTGCCAGCAGTACCAGGGAGACCCAGTACTTC
CASSTRETQYF
>TRBD2|-|TRBJ2-7|TRBV18
TGTGCCAGCTCACCTAGACTTGGCGGGAGATCAGACGAGCAGTACTTC
CASSPRLGGRSDEQYF
>-|once|TRBJ2-1|TRBV2
TGTGCCAGCAGTGCCGACAGGAGTTTATACAATGAGCAGTTCTTC
CASSADRSLYNEQFF
>-|few|TRBJ1-6|TRBV6-5
TGTGCCAGCAGTTCTTCAGACTTGGGTTCACCCCTCCACTTT
CASSSSDLGSPLHF
>TRBD2|-|TRBJ2-5|TRBV12-5
TGTGCTAGTGCTCGCAACCCTAGCGGGGGGAAAGAAGAGACCCAGTACTTC
CASARNPSGGKEETQYF
>-|-|TRBJ1-1|TRBV15
TGTGCCACCAGCAGAGAAACAGGTAGGACTGAAGCTTTCTTT
CATSRETGRTEAFF
>-|-|TRBJ1-5|TRBV7-9
TGTGCCAGCAGCTTAGAGGGGGGGAGCAATCAGCCCCAGCATTTT
CASSLEGGSNQPQHF
>-|once|TRBJ1-3|TRBV5-6
TGTGCCAGCAGCTTGGAGGGGCAGGGATCTGGAAACACCATATATTTT
CASSLEGQGSGNTIYF
>-|-|TRBJ2-7|TRBV4-2
TGTGCCAGCAGCCATGAGGACTGGGCTAACTCCTACGAGCAGTACTTC
CASSHEDWANSYEQYF
>TRBD2|-|TRBJ2-3|TRBV24-1
TGTGCCACCAGTGAACCGGGACTAGATCCTCCGCAGTATTTT
CATSEPGLDPPQYF
>-|-|TRBJ2-2|TRBV15
TGTGCCACCAGCAGGGCCGGGACACCCACCGGGGAGCTGTTTTTT
CATSRAGTPTGELFF
>TRBD2|-|TRBJ2-7|TRBV4-2
TGTGCCAGCAGCCAGGCCCTAGCGGGGGGGACCTACGAGCAGTACTTC
CASSQALAGGTYEQYF
>TRBD1|-|TRBJ1-1|TRBV11-2
TGTGCCAGCAGCCCAAAAGCCGCAGGGGGTGCGAACGCTGAAGCTTTCTTT
CASSPKAAGGANAEAFF
>TRBD2|-|TRBJ2-2|TRBV11-2
TGTGCCAGCAGCTCGGGAGGGGGATTCGGGGAGCTGTTTTTT
CASSSGGGFGELFF
>TRBD1|-|TRBJ1-2|TRBV3-1/TRBV3-2
TGTGCCAGCAGCCTCAGGGGGCACGGCTACACCTTC
CASSLRGHGYTF
>TRBD1|-|TRBJ1-2|TRBV19
TGTGCCAGTACCTATGGGTTAGGGGGCGGTGGCTACACCTTC
CASTYGLGGGGYTF
>TRBD2|-|TRBJ2-7|TRBV11-2
TGTGCCAGCAGATCTGGACTAGCGCCGTTCTACGAGCAGTACTTC
CASRSGLAPFYEQYF
>TRBD2|-|TRBJ2-1|TRBV7-2
TGTGCCAGCAGCTACGGACTAGCGGGGTCTCGCTACAATGAGCAGTTCTTC
CASSYGLAGSRYNEQFF
>TRBD1|-|TRBJ1-6|TRBV9
TGTGCCAGCCGACGAGACAGGGGACAGGGCTCACCCCTCCACTTT
CASRRDRGQGSPLHF
>-|-|TRBJ2-5|TRBV6-5
TGTGCCAGCAGTTATCGGGGAGAAGAGACCCAGTACTTC
CASSYRGEETQYF
>-|-|TRBJ2-1|TRBV19
TGTGCCAGTAGTATAGGGCTAGCGAACAATGAGCAGTTCTTC
CASSIGLANNEQFF
>TRBD2|once|TRBJ2-7|TRBV27
TGTGCCAGCAGTTTACTAGCGGGAGTTGAGCAGTACTTC
CASSLLAGVEQYF
>-|-|TRBJ1-1|TRBV15
TGTGCCACCAGCAAAAACAGGGCGAACACTGAAGCTTTCTTT
CATSKNRANTEAFF
>TRBD1|-|TRBJ2-2|TRBV25-1
TGTGCCAGCAGTAGGAGAACCGGGACAGGGGCCACCGGGGAGCTGTTTTTT
CASSRRTGTGATGELFF
>-|few|TRBJ1-6|TRBV2
TGTGCCAGCAGTGTAAGACAGGCAAGCTCCTATAATTCACCCCTCCACTTT
CASSVRQASSYNSPLHF
>TRBD2|-|TRBJ2-1|TRBV19
TGTGCCAGTAGCGCCATAGCGGGGGGTAATGAGCAGTTCTTC
CASSAIAGGNEQFF
>-|once|TRBJ2-1|TRBV11-2
TGTGCCAGCAGCTTAGTCATCTTGGCGGACTCCTACAATGAGCAGTTCTTC
CASSLVILADSYNEQFF
>-|-|TRBJ1-5|TRBV4-1
TGCGCCAGCAGAAAGGTCGACAGGACCAATCAGCCCCAGCATTTT
CASRKVDRTNQPQHF
>TRBD1|-|TRBJ1-5|TRBV2
TGTGCCAGCAGTCCTGGGACAGGGGGTAATCAGCCCCAGCATTTT
CASSPGTGGNQPQHF
>-|-|TRBJ2-1|TRBV6-1
TGTGCCAGCAGTGAACCTGGCGGTGAGCAGTTCTTC
CASSEPGGEQFF
>-|-|TRBJ1-2|TRBV5-4
TGTGCCAGCAGCTCGGGCACCCACCATAGGGAGGGCTATGGCTACACCTTC
CASSSGTHHREGYGYTF
>-|-|TRBJ1-2|TRBV27
TGTGCCAGCAGTTTAGAGGGCACCTCAGGAACCTATGGCTACACCTTC
CASSLEGTSGTYGYTF
>TRBD2|-|TRBJ2-7|TRBV6-5
TGTGCCAGCAGTCGCGGGACTAGCGGGGACTACGAGCAGTACTTC
CASSRGTSGDYEQYF
>-|once|TRBJ2-1|TRBV12-5
TGTGCTAGTGGTTTGGTATCCGTAACACCCCAGTTCTTC
CASGLVSVTPQFF
>-|once|TRBJ2-1|TRBV5-5
TGTGCCAGCAGCTTGGCGGGGAAGGGCCATGAGCAGTTCTTC
CASSLAGKGHEQFF
>-|-|TRBJ2-2|TRBV19
TGTGCCAGTAGTTCCTCTAACACCGGGGAGCTGTTTTTT
CASSSSNTGELFF
>-|once|TRBJ2-3|TRBV7-2
TGTGCCAGCAGCTTAGAGGGAGACCTCACAGATACGCAGTATTTT
CASSLEGDLTDTQYF
>TRBD2|-|TRBJ2-1|TRBV2
TGTGCCAGCACTCGGACTAGCGGGAGGCCGAGCTCCTACAATGAGCAGTTCTTC
CASTRTSGRPSSYNEQFF
>TRBD1|once|TRBJ2-2|TRBV5-5
TGTGCCAGCAGCTTGGGGAAGTACGGACAGGGGGGCACCGGGGAGCTGTTTTTT
CASSLGKYGQGGTGELFF
>-|-|TRBJ1-4|TRBV4-1
TGCGCCAGCAGCCAAGACCCCCATCACCCCACTGATAATGAAAAACTGTTTTTT
CASSQDPHHPTDNEKLFF
>-|-|TRBJ2-7|TRBV30
TGTGCCTGGAGTGTCAGCGCGGGGCCCTACGAGCAGTACTTC
CAWSVSAGPYEQYF
>-|once|TRBJ2-7|TRBV18
TGTGCCAGCTCCACCGAACTTCCCGGGTCGGTGCACGAGCAGTACTTC
CASSTELPGSVHEQYF
>-|-|TRBJ1-5|TRBV5-5
TGTGCCAGCAGCATCCTACAGGGAATGGGGGGCAATCAGCCCCAGCATTTT
CASSILQGMGGNQPQHF
>TRBD2|once|TRBJ2-1|TRBV7-6
TGTGCCAGCAGCTTAGAGTTCCTGGTGTCTAGCGGGAGCAATGAGCAGTTCTTC
CASSLEFLVSSGSNEQFF